Presented here are 15 T cell receptor beta chains from one specimen sequenced in a study of blood T cell repertoires in COVID-19. TCRdb keeps only in-frame clones here, not all; method: immunoSEQ multiplex PCR. This table holds about 120,000 clones, 86% found once. Material: peripheral blood. All receptors derive from a man aged 40-50 years with acute or convalescent COVID-19.

This chain joins TRBV6-6 and TRBJ2-1, with 10 bases aligning to TRBD2. The CDR3 covers 16 residues. CDR1 is MNHNY and CDR2 is SVGAGI in the germline V gene (reference sequence). Unmatched junction bases numbered 3, after V lost 0 bases and J lost 4 bases. This chain's CDR3 is CASSYSPSGGYNEQFF. The CDR3 DNA reads TGTGCCAGCAGTTACTCACCTAGCGGGGGATACAATGAGCAGTTCTTC.

This clone is a singleton in its sample. V is TRBV6-5 and J is TRBJ2-7; 7 bases agree with TRBD2. This CDR3 contains 14 residues. Germline V gene data show CDR1 as MNHEY and CDR2 as SVGAGI. Trimming took 6 bases from V and 6 from J; bases not matched to a gene: 11. CDR3: CASRDGTTLGEQYF. CDR3 sequence (DNA): TGTGCCAGCAGGGACGGGACTACGTTGGGCGAGCAGTACTTC.

The chain carries TRBV16 and TRBJ1-4; a possible D gene is TRBD1 (5 bases). V was clipped by 2 bases and J by 7 bases, with 14 bases between them. CDR1 and CDR2 from the germline V gene are KGHSY and FQNENV. This CDR3 contains 15 residues. CDR3 sequence: CASSQRGEGREKLFF. CDR3 nucleotide sequence: TGTGCCAGCAGCCAACGCGGGGAGGGACGTGAAAAACTGTTTTTT.

This chain joins TRBV27 and TRBJ1-4, with D unresolved. Germline V gene lookup returns CDR1 MNHEY and CDR2 SMNVEV (reference sequence). The length of the CDR3 is 15 residues. Between the trimmed V and J ends, which lost 5 bases and 5 bases, there was a span of 15 bases. As DNA, the CDR3 is TGTGCCAGCAGTCTCCGACCGGGCGGGAATGAAAAACTGTTTTTT. This gives the protein CASSLRPGGNEKLFF.

The chain uses TRBV9 and TRBJ1-6; D not certain. Germline V gene data show CDR1 as SGDLS and CDR2 as YYNGEE. The V end lost 2 bases, the J end lost 0 bases, and 9 bases lay between the germline ends. This CDR3 contains 16 residues. The CDR3 sequence is CASSVGESSYNSPLHF. CDR3 nucleotides: TGTGCCAGCAGCGTTGGGGAGAGCTCCTATAATTCACCCCTCCACTTT.

The V and J genes are TRBV25-1 and TRBJ2-2, with 7 bases that match TRBD1. Germline lookup yields CDR1 MGHDK and CDR2 SYGVNS. The J segment lost 6 bases and the V segment lost 1 base, leaving 11 bases of the junction unmatched. The CDR3 runs 17 residues. The CDR3 is CASSESRGQVAAGELFF. The CDR3 nucleotides are TGTGCCAGCAGTGAATCTAGGGGGCAGGTTGCGGCCGGGGAGCTGTTTTTT.

This chain uses TRBV11-1 with TRBJ2-2, with TRBD2 matching over 9 bases. CDR1 is SGHAT and CDR2 is FQDESV in the germline V gene (reference sequence). After removal of 0 bases from V and 6 bases from J, the junction contained 2 bases not matched to a gene. The CDR3 consists of 15 residues. CDR3 coding DNA: TGTGCCAGCAGCTTAGCGCGGGGGGGCGCCGGGGAGCTGTTTTTT. It specifies CASSLARGGAGELFF.

This clone was seen just once. This chain links TRBV7-2 with TRBJ2-2; 11 bases fit TRBD1. The CDR3 contains 14 residues. Looked up from germline, CDR1 is SGHTA and CDR2 is FQGNSA. V lost 5 bases, J lost 5 bases, and 1 base stayed unmatched. CDR3 DNA sequence: TGTGCCAGCAGCCGGGACAGGGGGACCGGGGAGCTGTTTTTT. The encoded protein is CASSRDRGTGELFF.

The V call is TRBV7-2, the J call TRBJ2-1; 9 bases are a match to TRBD2. V was pared by 2 bases and J by 0 bases, with 8 bases of the junction left unmatched. This CDR3 comprises 18 residues. CDR1 and CDR2 (germline): SGHTA, FQGNSA. The CDR3: CASSLQAGGPSSYNEQFF. In nucleotides, the CDR3 is TGTGCCAGCAGCTTACAAGCGGGGGGCCCTAGCTCCTACAATGAGCAGTTCTTC.

V and J are TRBV12-3 or TRBV12-4 and TRBJ1-2, with D perhaps matching TRBD1 (5 bases). Trimming shortened V by 3 bases and J by 5 bases, and 10 bases separated the two germline ends. The CDR3 spans 13 residues. CDR3 amino acids: CASSFARDYGYTF. The CDR3 coding sequence is TGTGCCAGCAGTTTTGCCAGGGATTATGGCTACACCTTC.

This chain joins TRBV6-5 and TRBJ2-1; possibly TRBD1 for D (5 bases). In germline, CDR1 is MNHEY, CDR2 SVGAGI. This CDR3 region has 12 residues. The V gene lost 6 bases and the J gene lost 9 bases, with 12 bases spanning the gap. The DNA for the CDR3 is TGTGCCAGCAGCTCAGGGTTTGGTGAGCAGTTCTTC. Translating gives CASSSGFGEQFF.

This clone was detected only once. V usage is TRBV20-1 and J usage is TRBJ1-5; D perhaps matches TRBD1 (6 bases). From germline, CDR1 is DFQATT and CDR2 SNEGSKA (reference sequence). V was cut by 3 bases and J by 6 bases, with 12 bases left in between. The CDR3 has 13 residues. CDR3 sequence: CSASRGGGQPQHF. Written as DNA, the CDR3 is TGCAGTGCTAGTCGGGGGGGCGGTCAGCCCCAGCATTTT.

CDR3 region: CASSGDRNNQPQHF. DNA of the CDR3: TGTGCCAGCAGTGGTGACAGGAACAATCAGCCCCAGCATTTT. The chain couples TRBV25-1 to TRBJ1-5, with D tentatively TRBD1 (6 bases). CDR3 length: 14 residues. The V end lost 4 bases, the J end lost 3 bases, and 10 bases lay between the germline ends. CDR1 is MGHDK, CDR2 SYGVNS, per germline.

The J gene is TRBJ1-3, the V gene TRBV18; 7 bases match TRBD1. CDR3 length equals 17 residues. CDR1 is KGHSH, CDR2 LQKENI, per germline. The J segment lost 1 base and the V segment lost 0 bases, leaving 6 bases of the junction unmatched. The CDR3 spells CASSPPVGQPSGNTIYF. The DNA for the CDR3 is TGTGCCAGCTCACCACCTGTGGGACAGCCTTCTGGAAACACCATATATTTT.

The chain has TRBV10-3 and TRBJ1-5; D may be TRBD1 (6 bases). The germline gives CDR1 ENHRY, CDR2 SYGVKD. The germline V and J ends were trimmed by 2 bases and 6 bases, with 11 bases remaining between them. CDR3 length: 14 residues. The CDR3 sequence: CAISERQGSQPQHF. The CDR3 coding sequence is TGTGCCATCAGTGAGCGGCAGGGGAGTCAGCCCCAGCATTTT.